Below are 23 T cell receptor beta chains sequenced from a single sample in a study of high-grade serous ovarian cancer treatment subgroups. The data were produced by immunoSEQ multiplex PCR, yet TCRdb's version contains in-frame clones alone and is incomplete. Of approximately 9,400 clones in the sample, about 71% were seen once. Tumor samples were taken before definitive surgery or chemotherapy. Sequencing was performed on tumor tissue. The receptor set was obtained from a human donor with high-grade serous ovarian cancer.

This sequence joins TRBV11-1 and TRBJ2-7, with 8 bases aligning to TRBD2. Looked up from germline, CDR1 is SGHAT and CDR2 is FQDESV (reference sequence). The CDR3 spans 14 residues. Trimming at V came to 5 bases and at J to 2 bases, leaving 5 bases not matched to a gene. CDR3 coding DNA: TGTGCCAGCAGCGGACTAGCCCAGACCTACGAGCAGTACTTC. Its translation: CASSGLAQTYEQYF.

This chain links TRBV14 with TRBJ2-5, with no clear D. CDR1 and CDR2 (germline): SGHDN, FVKESK. The CDR3 has 14 amino acids. Trimming pared 1 base from V and 2 bases from J, leaving 8 bases between. Here the CDR3 DNA reads TGTGCCAGCAGCCAAGGCCATTTTCAAGAGACCCAGTACTTC. It is translated as CASSQGHFQETQYF.

This chain joins TRBV28 and TRBJ2-7, with no clear D. Germline loops: CDR1 MDHEN, CDR2 SYDVKM. This CDR3 comprises 12 residues. The V gene lost 2 bases and the J gene lost 4 bases, with 6 bases spanning the gap. The chain's CDR3 is CASSLGVYEQYF. CDR3 sequence (DNA): TGTGCCAGCAGTTTAGGGGTATACGAGCAGTACTTC.

V and J are TRBV5-4 and TRBJ2-1, with a weak D call TRBD2 (5 bases). There are 13 residues in the CDR3. V lost 6 bases and J 6 bases, leaving 13 bases between the germline ends. The germline V gene has CDR1 SGHNT and CDR2 YYREEE (reference sequence). The CDR3 here is CASTAGWSNEQFF. CDR3 DNA sequence: TGTGCCAGCACTGCGGGTTGGAGCAATGAGCAGTTCTTC.

The CDR3, as DNA: TGTGCCAGCAGTTTGGCGGGACTAGCGGGGAACAATGAGCAGTTCTTC. Protein sequence: CASSLAGLAGNNEQFF. This chain joins TRBV6-5 and TRBJ2-1; TRBD2 matches at 13 bases. The CDR3 sequence is 16 residues long. J was trimmed by 5 bases and V by 4 bases; bases with no gene match: 5. The germline CDR1 and CDR2 sequences are MNHEY and SVGAGI.

This clone was recorded a few times. CDR3: CASSLGPHEKLFF. The CDR3 DNA reads TGTGCCAGCAGTTTAGGGCCCCATGAAAAACTGTTTTTT. The chain has TRBV27 and TRBJ1-4; D gene ambiguous. CDR1 is MNHEY and CDR2 is SMNVEV in the germline V gene (reference sequence). V shed 2 bases and J shed 6 bases, with 7 bases lying between them. The length of the CDR3 is 13 residues.

J is TRBJ2-1 and V is TRBV9; 8 nucleotides match TRBD2. Trimming took 4 bases from V and 3 from J; bases not matched to a gene: 6. The CDR3 consists of 15 residues. In germline, CDR1 is SGDLS, CDR2 YYNGEE. In nucleotides, the CDR3 is TGTGCCAGCAGCTCCGGCGGGGGGAGCTACAATGAGCAGTTCTTC. Translation gives CASSSGGGSYNEQFF.

This sequence joins TRBV18 and TRBJ2-5; D unclear. In germline, CDR1 is KGHSH, CDR2 LQKENI. The CDR3 contains 12 residues. The germline V and J ends were trimmed by 0 bases and 3 bases, with 2 bases remaining between them. CDR3 sequence (DNA): TGTGCCAGCTCACCACCGGAAGAGACCCAGTACTTC. Its translation: CASSPPEETQYF.

The chain has TRBV19 and TRBJ2-3; TRBD1 matches at 9 bases. Trimming cost V 1 base and J 2 bases; bases outside gene matches: 13. The CDR3 sequence is 19 residues long. The V gene's germline CDR1 is LNHDA and CDR2 SQIVND (reference sequence). The CDR3 here is CASSIGFRPGTGFTDTQYF. The DNA of the CDR3 is TGTGCCAGTAGTATAGGTTTCCGTCCCGGGACAGGGTTCACAGATACGCAGTATTTT. Filled out from reference TRBV19 and TRBJ2-3, the complete variable domain reads DGGITQSPKYLFRKEGQNVTLSCEQNLNHDAMYWYRQDPGQGLRLIYYSQIVNDFQKGDIAEGYSVSREKKESFPLTVTSAQKNPTAFYLCASSIGFRPGTGFTDTQYFGPGTRLTVL.

The chain recombines TRBV6-6 with TRBJ1-4; 7 bases map to TRBD1. V shed 0 bases, J shed 8 bases, and the junction held 6 bases outside the gene matches. Germline-derived CDR1 and CDR2 are MNHNY and SVGAGI (reference sequence). The CDR3 spans 15 residues. The CDR3 bases are TGTGCCAGCAGTTACTCGAAAGGGGGCGGGGAAAAACTGTTTTTT. This gives the protein CASSYSKGGGEKLFF.

The V and J genes are TRBV6-1 and TRBJ1-3; possibly TRBD1 for D (5 bases). Germline V CDR1 and CDR2: MNHNS, SASEGT. The V end lost 7 bases, the J end lost 6 bases, and 13 bases lay between the germline ends. CDR3 size: 13 residues. The CDR3 loop is CASKGTGSNTIYF. The CDR3, as DNA: TGTGCCAGCAAGGGTACAGGCTCAAACACCATATATTTT.

A few counts support this clone. V usage is TRBV5-8 and J usage is TRBJ1-6; D is unclear. The V end was cut by 0 bases, the J end by 15 bases, with 16 bases between. The CDR3 is made up of 14 amino acids. Germline V gene data show CDR1 as SGHTS and CDR2 as YDEGEE. This chain's CDR3 is CASSLALPRFVLHF. In DNA form, the CDR3 reads TGTGCCAGCAGCTTGGCCCTACCGCGATTTGTCCTCCACTTT.

This clone has just a few counts. This chain links TRBV19 with TRBJ1-2; no definite D call. Germline values: CDR1 LNHDA, CDR2 SQIVND (reference sequence). With 5 bases removed from V and 2 bases from J, the gap between germline ends came to 6 bases. This CDR3 is 12 amino acids long. CDR3 amino acids: CASSDVNYGYTF. For the CDR3, the DNA is TGTGCCAGTAGTGATGTGAACTATGGCTACACCTTC.

CDR3 sequence (DNA): TGTGCGAGCGGGACAGGGGATACTCAGCCCCAGCATTTT. Translation: CASGTGDTQPQHF. The chain is built from TRBV5-6 and TRBJ1-5, with TRBD1 matching over 10 bases. Germline CDR1 and CDR2: SGHDT and YYEEEE. The CDR3 runs to 13 residues.

This clone was counted only a few times. The J gene is TRBJ1-1, the V gene TRBV7-9; no definite D call. There are 8 residues in the CDR3. Trimming took off 8 bases at V and 7 bases at J, with 2 bases between the two ends. Germline CDR1 reads SEHNR; CDR2 reads FQNEAQ (reference sequence). The CDR3 is CASGEAFF. The CDR3 coding sequence is TGTGCCAGCGGTGAAGCTTTCTTT.

The CDR3 here is CASSPDRGGYGYTF. Here the CDR3 DNA reads TGTGCCAGCAGCCCCGACAGGGGAGGCTATGGCTACACCTTC. The V and J genes are TRBV5-4 and TRBJ1-2, with TRBD1 identical over 8 bases. Germline V gene lookup returns CDR1 SGHNT and CDR2 YYREEE (reference sequence). CDR3 size: 14 residues. The J segment lost 4 bases and the V segment lost 4 bases, leaving 6 bases of the junction unmatched.

The V gene is TRBV7-2, the J gene TRBJ1-5; the D is unclear. The CDR3 runs to 13 residues. Trimming left V 5 bases short and J 10 bases short, with 15 bases between. Germline V gives CDR1 SGHTA, CDR2 FQGNSA. CDR3 nucleotides: TGTGCCAGCAGCCCGAGGGCCCGGTCTCCCCAGCATTTT. This codes for CASSPRARSPQHF.

CDR3 bases: TGTGCCTGGAGTGTATGGGCAGGGGTAGGTGAAGCTTTCTTT. Amino acids: CAWSVWAGVGEAFF. The chain links TRBV30 to TRBJ1-1; TRBD1 is a possible D gene (6 bases). Between the trimmed V and J ends, which lost 0 bases and 7 bases, there was a span of 15 bases. The CDR3 totals 14 residues. The germline V gene has CDR1 GTSNPN and CDR2 SVGIG (reference sequence).

The table lists this clone with a count of one. V and J are TRBV4-3 and TRBJ1-1, with D possibly TRBD1 on 5 matching bases. The CDR3 length is 14 residues. V was clipped by 1 base and J by 8 bases, with 14 bases between them. In germline, CDR1 is LGHNA, CDR2 YSLEER. The CDR3 reads CASSQGVRGPEAFF. The CDR3 DNA is TGCGCCAGCAGCCAAGGGGTAAGGGGCCCCGAAGCTTTCTTT.

The chain carries TRBV4-1 and TRBJ2-3; 7 nucleotides match TRBD1. Unmatched junction bases numbered 0, after V lost 2 bases and J lost 4 bases. The germline V gene has CDR1 MGHRA and CDR2 YSYEKL. CDR3 length: 13 residues. The CDR3 loop reads CASSQTGADTQYF. Written as DNA, the CDR3 is TGCGCCAGCAGCCAAACAGGGGCAGATACGCAGTATTTT.

Points on this clone: Its ends do not fully match the called genes, so a read error is possible. This sequence joins TRBV7-6 and TRBJ2-7; TRBD1 might be the D (5 bases). Looked up from germline, CDR1 is SGHVS and CDR2 is FNYEAQ. The CDR3 has 13 amino acids. Here the CDR3 DNA reads TGCGCCAGCAGCCATGAGGACACCTACGAGCAGTACTTC. Encoded protein: CASSHEDTYEQYF.

The J gene is TRBJ1-2, the V gene TRBV28; no reliable D call. The germline V gene encodes CDR1 MDHEN and CDR2 SYDVKM. V lost 7 bases and J lost 0, with 15 bases in between. The CDR3 covers 15 residues. The CDR3 DNA reads as TGTGCCAGCACTTCAGTAGGAGAAGCTAACTATGGCTACACCTTC. Its translation is CASTSVGEANYGYTF.

The CDR3 region is CASARDGRQPQHF. The CDR3 nucleotides are TGTGCCAGTGCCCGGGACGGGCGGCAGCCCCAGCATTTT. This chain joins TRBV6-6 and TRBJ1-5; D might be TRBD1 (5 bases). V shed 9 bases and J shed 7 bases, with 16 bases lying between them. The CDR3 is 13 amino acids. Germline values: CDR1 MNHNY, CDR2 SVGAGI (reference sequence).